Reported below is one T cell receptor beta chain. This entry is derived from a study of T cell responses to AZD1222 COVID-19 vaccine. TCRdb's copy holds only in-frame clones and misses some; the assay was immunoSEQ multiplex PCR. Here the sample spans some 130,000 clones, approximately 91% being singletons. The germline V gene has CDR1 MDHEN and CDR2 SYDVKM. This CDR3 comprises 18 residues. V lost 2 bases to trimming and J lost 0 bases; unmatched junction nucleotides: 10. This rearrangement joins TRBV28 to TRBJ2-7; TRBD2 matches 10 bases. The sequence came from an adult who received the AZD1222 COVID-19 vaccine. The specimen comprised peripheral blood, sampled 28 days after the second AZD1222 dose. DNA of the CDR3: TGTGCCAGCAGTTTAGGGTATAAGCGGGAGGGGGACTCCTACGAGCAGTACTTC. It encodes CASSLGYKREGDSYEQYF.